The rows below give T cell receptor beta chains drawn from one sample of a study of T cells after posttransplantation cyclophosphamide. Clones were read by immunoSEQ multiplex PCR, and TCRdb kept only the in-frame ones, dropping some. The sample was found to contain roughly 2,600 clones, and every one recurs. The sequenced sample was PBMCs, obtained 30 days after allogeneic stem cell transplant with posttransplant cyclophosphamide. These receptors all come from a female patient in her 60s who received an allogeneic stem cell transplant from an unrelated donor, was CMV-positive, and had acute GVHD only. Part of the T cell pool may stem from the graft donor. Each CDR3 is given with its conserved first and last residue. The D gene is left open where the match is weak. For some rows the clone size is stated as once, few or many, or as a class when expanded; others skip it.

D gene: -; V gene: TRBV29-1; J gene: TRBJ1-1; clone size: many; CDR3 DNA: TGCAGCGTTGAAAAGCCGCTGAACACTGAAGCTTTCTTT; CDR3 protein: CSVEKPLNTEAFF
D gene: -; V gene: TRBV4-2; J gene: TRBJ1-4; clone size: many; CDR3 DNA: TGTGCCAGCAGCCAAAGGGACTCCCCGGATGGACTGTTTTTT; CDR3 protein: CASSQRDSPDGLFF
D gene: -; V gene: TRBV7-2; J gene: TRBJ2-7; clone size: many; CDR3 DNA: TGTGCCAGCAGCTTAAACCACAGGGCAGAAACCTCCTACGAGCAGTACTTC; CDR3 protein: CASSLNHRAETSYEQYF
D gene: TRBD1; V gene: TRBV18; J gene: TRBJ2-5; clone size: -; CDR3 DNA: TGTGCCAGCTCACCCAAGCCGGGACAGGGGAAAGAGACCCAGTACTTC; CDR3 protein: CASSPKPGQGKETQYF
D gene: -; V gene: TRBV6-2/TRBV6-3; J gene: TRBJ2-7; clone size: -; CDR3 DNA: TGTGCCAGCAGGACCCAGGGATCCTACGAGCAGTACTTC; CDR3 protein: CASRTQGSYEQYF
D gene: -; V gene: TRBV6-4; J gene: TRBJ1-1; clone size: many; CDR3 DNA: TGTGCCAGCAGTGAGTGTAGCATACACTCCGTCGACACTGAAGCTTTCTTT; CDR3 protein: CASSECSIHSVDTEAFF
D gene: -; V gene: TRBV7-2; J gene: TRBJ2-1; clone size: many; CDR3 DNA: TGTGCCAGCAGCTTAAACGGGGTAGCCACGGGCAATGAGCAGTTCTTC; CDR3 protein: CASSLNGVATGNEQFF
D gene: -; V gene: TRBV7-9; J gene: TRBJ2-7; clone size: many; CDR3 DNA: TGTGCCAGCAGGAGACAGGGAGGGGCGGGAGCCGGCTACGAGCAGTACTTC; CDR3 protein: CASRRQGGAGAGYEQYF
D gene: -; V gene: TRBV7-9; J gene: TRBJ1-1; clone size: few; CDR3 DNA: TGTGCCAGCACCCTACTCGGGGGGGTAGGCACTGAAGCTTTCTTT; CDR3 protein: CASTLLGGVGTEAFF
D gene: -; V gene: TRBV6-2/TRBV6-3; J gene: TRBJ1-5; clone size: many; CDR3 DNA: TGTGCCAGCAGGGACCCGGGGGGACTGGGCAATCAGCCCCAGCATTTT; CDR3 protein: CASRDPGGLGNQPQHF
D gene: -; V gene: TRBV30; J gene: TRBJ2-7; clone size: many; CDR3 DNA: TGTGCCTGGAGACCTCTGGGCGACTACGAGCAGTACTTC; CDR3 protein: CAWRPLGDYEQYF
D gene: -; V gene: TRBV2; J gene: TRBJ2-6; clone size: many; CDR3 DNA: TGTGCCAGCTGGGGAAGAGGGGCCTGGAGCTCTGGGGCCAACGTCCTGACTTTC; CDR3 protein: CASWGRGAWSSGANVLTF